The text below deals with one TCR beta chain. These data come from a study of technical replicates of blood from several donors. Only in-frame clones appear in the TCRdb table, and some are missing; sequencing was by immunoSEQ multiplex PCR. Of around 70,000 clones in the sample, roughly 92% were seen once. The CDR3 sequence is 19 residues long. J is TRBJ1-2 and V is TRBV21-1; the table's D call TRBD1 went unverified against the DNA. TRBV21-1 is classified as a pseudogene. The receptor was derived from a human donor in good health. Sequencing was performed on T cells isolated from PBMCs. The CDR3, as DNA: TGTGCCAGCAGCAAAAGGACAAAGACCGGACGGCTAGCTAACTATGGCTACACCTTC. Protein sequence: CASSKRTKTGRLANYGYTF.